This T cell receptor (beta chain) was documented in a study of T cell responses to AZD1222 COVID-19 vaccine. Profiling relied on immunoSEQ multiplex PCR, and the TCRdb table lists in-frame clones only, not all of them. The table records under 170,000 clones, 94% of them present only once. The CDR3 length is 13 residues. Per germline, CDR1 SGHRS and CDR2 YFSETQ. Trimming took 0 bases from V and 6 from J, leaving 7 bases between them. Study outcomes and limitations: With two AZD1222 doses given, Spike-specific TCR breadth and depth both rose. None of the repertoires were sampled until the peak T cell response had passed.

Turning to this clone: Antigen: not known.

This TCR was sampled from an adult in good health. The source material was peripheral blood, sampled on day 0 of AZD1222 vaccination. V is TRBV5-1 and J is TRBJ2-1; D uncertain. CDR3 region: CASSLGLANEQFF. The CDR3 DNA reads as TGCGCCAGCAGCTTGGGACTGGCCAATGAGCAGTTCTTC.